This TCR beta chain was sequenced in a study of CD8 T cells in ankylosing spondylitis. Study-wide points: As for the disease-linked clones, they showed a CD8+ phenotype and occurred at relatively low frequencies in peripheral blood.

The germline CDR1 and CDR2 sequences are SGDLS and YYNGEE. Trimming left V 0 bases short and J 1 base short, with 21 bases between. The CDR3 is 19 amino acids. The authors made TCR beta libraries by quantitative 5'-RACE with molecular barcodes. TCRdb processed the 5' RACE reads anew with MiXCR; each CDR3 protein has one entry. The sample consists of about 25,000 distinct CDR3 sequences, less than 3% of them appearing once. This clonotype was observed at least ten times. Its antigen is undetermined. Sample: blood, either unsorted or a sorted T cell fraction (not recorded which). The J gene is TRBJ2-3, the V gene TRBV9; possibly TRBD1 or TRBD2 for D (5 bases each). The sequence was obtained from a female donor with ankylosing spondylitis or in good health (not recorded which). CDR3 sequence reads: CASSVGGLGGGSGTDTQYF. DNA of the CDR3: TGTGCCAGCAGCGTAGGGGGTCTTGGTGGGGGATCCGGCACAGATACGCAGTATTTT. Filled out from reference TRBV9 and TRBJ2-3, the complete variable domain reads DSGVTQTPKHLITATGQRVTLRCSPRSGDLSVYWYQQSLDQGLQFLIQYYNGEERAKGNILERFSAQQFPDLHSELNLSSLELGDSALYFCASSVGGLGGGSGTDTQYFGPGTRLTVL.